This T cell receptor beta chain stems from a study of shared clonotypes between healthy human individuals. Study background: The plates for each donor numbered three CD4 naive, three CD4 memory, two CD8 naive and one CD8 memory.

Points on this clone: Its antigen is unknown.

Profiled with immunoSEQ multiplex PCR; TCRdb holds only in-frame clones, not every one. The data contain 700,000 to 950,000 clones, about 96% of them seen just once; the ten biggest clones take up over 0.2%. CD45RO-negative CD8 cells positively selected for CCR7 made up the naive population, which excluded terminally differentiated effector memory CD45RA+ cells. Findings and limits, study-wide: Relative to memory subsets, naive subsets generally showed larger estimated richness. The sampled material consisted only of blood, and tissue repertoires are likely to differ.

Trimming removed 0 bases from V and 6 bases from J; junction bases left unmatched: 3. CDR3 length: 16 residues. CDR1 is SGHAT and CDR2 is FQNNGV in the germline V gene. The receptor comes from a man aged 25 to 45 in good health. The sequenced sample consisted of naive CD8+ T cells sorted from blood. The genes are TRBV11-2 and TRBJ2-3; 13 nucleotides agree with TRBD2. CDR3 nucleotides: TGTGCCAGCAGCTTAGAACTAGCGGGAGGGGCCGATACGCAGTATTTT. As protein: CASSLELAGGADTQYF.